The 15 T cell receptor beta chains below come from one sample, sequenced in a study of shared clonotypes between healthy human individuals. CD8 cells classed as naive were CD45RO-negative and positively selected for CCR7, excluding terminally differentiated effector memory CD45RA+ cells. Only in-frame clones appear in the TCRdb table, and some are missing; sequencing was by immunoSEQ multiplex PCR. Of some 2,000,000 clones in the sample, over 85% were seen once. Sequencing was done on a sample of naive CD8+ T cells sorted from blood. These receptors all stem from a man aged 18 to 29 in good health.

V and J are TRBV4-1 and TRBJ1-3, with D perhaps matching TRBD1 (5 bases). The V gene's germline CDR1 is MGHRA and CDR2 YSYEKL. CDR3 length: 18 residues. Trimming took 1 base from V and 7 from J, leaving 23 bases between them. CDR3 bases: TGCGCCAGCAGCCAAGGTATCTTCGAGACAGCCTGGAGGAACACCATATATTTT. Its translation: CASSQGIFETAWRNTIYF.

The rearrangement joins TRBV15 to TRBJ2-7; TRBD1 matches at 12 bases. The CDR3 extends over 15 amino acids. V shed 5 bases, J shed 5 bases, and the junction held 7 bases outside the gene matches. From germline, CDR1 is LNHNV and CDR2 YYDKDF (reference sequence). The CDR3 here is CATSLTGTGGHEQYF. DNA for the CDR3: TGTGCCACCAGCCTTACCGGGACAGGGGGCCACGAGCAGTACTTC. Using reference TRBV15 and TRBJ2-7 for the parts outside the CDR3, the full variable domain is DAMVIQNPRYQVTQFGKPVTLSCSQTLNHNVMYWYQQKSSQAPKLLFHYYDKDFNNEADTPDNFQSRRPNTSFCFLDIRSPGLGDTAMYLCATSLTGTGGHEQYFGPGTRLTVT.

The V call is TRBV30, the J call TRBJ1-1, with D tentatively TRBD1 (6 bases). The CDR3 is 14 residues long. Germline assignment: CDR1 GTSNPN and CDR2 SVGIG (reference sequence). The ends were cut back, 1 base at V and 2 bases at J, with 11 bases in the middle. Written as DNA, the CDR3 is TGTGCCTGGAGTGGGGGACATACCAACACTGAAGCTTTCTTT. Its translation is CAWSGGHTNTEAFF.

This chain joins TRBV4-1 and TRBJ2-7, with TRBD2 identical over 10 bases. The germline V gene has CDR1 MGHRA and CDR2 YSYEKL. Trimming cost V 1 base and J 4 bases; bases outside gene matches: 4. The CDR3 is made up of 15 amino acids. The CDR3 sequence: CASSQALAGVYEQYF. DNA of the CDR3: TGCGCCAGCAGCCAAGCTCTAGCGGGGGTATACGAGCAGTACTTC.

In DNA, the CDR3 is TGTGCCAGCAGTTACTCGCCTAGCGGGGGAACAGAGACCCAGTACTTC. Amino acid sequence: CASSYSPSGGTETQYF. This rearrangement joins TRBV6-6 to TRBJ2-5; 10 nucleotides line up with TRBD2. The ends lost 0 bases at V and 4 bases at J; junction bases unmatched: 5. CDR1 is MNHNY, CDR2 SVGAGI, per germline (reference sequence). The CDR3 runs to 16 residues.

The gene calls are TRBV9 and TRBJ2-7; D ambiguous. CDR3 length: 14 amino acids. The V gene's germline CDR1 is SGDLS and CDR2 YYNGEE. V lost 2 bases to trimming and J lost 0 bases, with 9 bases between them. CDR3 sequence (DNA): TGTGCCAGCAGCGTCGACTTGTTCTCCTACGAGCAGTACTTC. It translates to CASSVDLFSYEQYF.

This chain joins TRBV28 and TRBJ2-5; D unresolved. The CDR3 sequence is 12 residues long. Germline CDR1 is MDHEN and CDR2 is SYDVKM. V lost 6 bases and J 5 bases, leaving 10 bases between the germline ends. CDR3 DNA: TGTGCCAGCAGGGGCCTGAAGGAGACCCAGTACTTC. It translates to CASRGLKETQYF.

The chain couples TRBV29-1 to TRBJ2-2, with a tentative D call TRBD1 (6 bases). Trimming pared 4 bases from V and 10 bases from J, leaving 13 bases between. The CDR3 is made up of 12 amino acids. Germline CDR1 SQVTM, CDR2 ANQGSEA. The DNA for the CDR3 is TGCAGCGTTGGGGTTGGGGGCGCGGAGCTGTTTTTT. Translating it yields CSVGVGGAELFF.

The V gene is TRBV13, the J gene TRBJ2-4; D may be TRBD1 (5 bases). The CDR3 spans 14 residues. Trimming took off 3 bases at V and 8 bases at J, with 14 bases between the two ends. In germline, CDR1 is PRHDT, CDR2 FYEKMQ (reference sequence). The CDR3 sequence: CASSFREFGDIQYF. CDR3 nucleotides: TGTGCCAGCAGCTTCAGGGAATTCGGAGACATTCAGTACTTC.

J is TRBJ2-7 and V is TRBV7-9; no clear D. V lost 6 bases and J lost 3, with 18 bases in between. The CDR3 consists of 15 residues. The V gene's germline CDR1 is SEHNR and CDR2 FQNEAQ (reference sequence). The CDR3 reads CASSPNRLMVYEQYF. CDR3 in DNA: TGTGCCAGCAGTCCAAACCGGTTGATGGTCTACGAGCAGTACTTC.

This chain connects TRBV7-8 to TRBJ1-1; D not resolved. V lost 10 bases to trimming and J lost 1 base, with 10 bases between them. Germline CDR1 reads SGHVS; CDR2 reads FQNEAQ. The CDR3 totals 12 residues. CDR3 bases: TGTGCCACGACCGCCGGGAACACTGAAGCTTTCTTT. This sequence encodes CATTAGNTEAFF.

In regard to this clone: The same CDR3 can be traced to other DNA sequences in this sample. The gene calls are TRBV7-9 and TRBJ2-3; TRBD2 matches 8 bases. V lost 5 bases to trimming and J lost 2 bases; unmatched junction nucleotides: 6. Germline CDR1 and CDR2: SEHNR and FQNEAQ (reference sequence). The CDR3 sequence is 15 residues long. This chain's CDR3 is CASSLLAGLTDTQYF. The CDR3 coding sequence is TGTGCCAGCAGCCTCCTAGCGGGTCTCACAGATACGCAGTATTTT.

This rearrangement joins TRBV7-8 to TRBJ2-7; 7 bases are a match to TRBD2. J gave up 3 bases and V 3 bases, and 2 bases lay outside the gene matches. The CDR3 runs to 13 residues. CDR1 and CDR2 from the germline V gene are SGHVS and FQNEAQ. The CDR3 here is CASSFGDYYEQYF. The CDR3 bases are TGTGCCAGCAGCTTCGGGGACTACTACGAGCAGTACTTC.

The chain carries TRBV30 and TRBJ2-2; D gene uncertain. The CDR3 runs to 10 residues. The ends were cut back, 6 bases at V and 8 bases at J, with 7 bases in the middle. Germline CDR1 GTSNPN, CDR2 SVGIG (reference sequence). CDR3 protein: CACWEGELFF. CDR3 in DNA: TGTGCCTGTTGGGAAGGGGAGCTGTTTTTT. The full variable domain, in which reference TRBV30 and TRBJ2-2 provide the parts outside the CDR3, is SQTIHQWPATLVQPVGSPLSLECTVEGTSNPNLYWYRQAAGRGLQLLFYSVGIGQISSEVPQNLSASRPQDRQFILSSKKLLLSDSGFYLCACWEGELFFGEGSRLTVL.

The J gene is TRBJ2-2, the V gene TRBV6-6; 8 positions agree with TRBD2. The CDR3 contains 16 residues. Germline lookup yields CDR1 MNHNY and CDR2 SVGAGI (reference sequence). The J segment lost 6 bases and the V segment lost 4 bases, leaving 10 bases of the junction unmatched. CDR3 amino acids: CASSSPPGLGAGELFF. The CDR3, as DNA: TGTGCCAGCAGTTCCCCGCCGGGACTAGGTGCCGGGGAGCTGTTTTTT.